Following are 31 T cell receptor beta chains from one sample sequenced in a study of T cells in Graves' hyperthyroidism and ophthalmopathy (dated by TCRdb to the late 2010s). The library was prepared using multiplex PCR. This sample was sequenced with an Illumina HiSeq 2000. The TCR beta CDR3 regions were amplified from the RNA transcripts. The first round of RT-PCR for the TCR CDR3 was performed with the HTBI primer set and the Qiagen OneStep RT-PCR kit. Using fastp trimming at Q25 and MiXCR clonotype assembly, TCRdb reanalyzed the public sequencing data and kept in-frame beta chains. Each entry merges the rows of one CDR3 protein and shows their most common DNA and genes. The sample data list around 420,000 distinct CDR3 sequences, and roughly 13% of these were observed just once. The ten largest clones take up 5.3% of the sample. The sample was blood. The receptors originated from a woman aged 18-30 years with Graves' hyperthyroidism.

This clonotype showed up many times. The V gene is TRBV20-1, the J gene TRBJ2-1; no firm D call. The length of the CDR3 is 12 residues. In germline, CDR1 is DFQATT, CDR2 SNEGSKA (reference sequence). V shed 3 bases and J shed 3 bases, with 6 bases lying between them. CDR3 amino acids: CSASKDYNEQFF. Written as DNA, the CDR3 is TGCAGTGCTAGTAAAGACTACAATGAGCAGTTCTTC.

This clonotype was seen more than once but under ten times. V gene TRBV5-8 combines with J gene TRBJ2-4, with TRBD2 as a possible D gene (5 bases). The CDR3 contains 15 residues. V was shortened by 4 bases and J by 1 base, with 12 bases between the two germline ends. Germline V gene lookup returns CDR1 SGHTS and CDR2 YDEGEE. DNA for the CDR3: TGTGCCAGCAGCCCCCGTGAGGGTGCCAAAAACATTCAGTACTTC. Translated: CASSPREGAKNIQYF.

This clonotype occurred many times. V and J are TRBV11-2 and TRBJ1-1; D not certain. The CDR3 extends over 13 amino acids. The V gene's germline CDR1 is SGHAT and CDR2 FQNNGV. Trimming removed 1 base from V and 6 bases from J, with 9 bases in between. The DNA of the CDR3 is TGTGCCAGCAGCTTAGGAGATATGCCTGAAGCTTTCTTT. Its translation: CASSLGDMPEAFF.

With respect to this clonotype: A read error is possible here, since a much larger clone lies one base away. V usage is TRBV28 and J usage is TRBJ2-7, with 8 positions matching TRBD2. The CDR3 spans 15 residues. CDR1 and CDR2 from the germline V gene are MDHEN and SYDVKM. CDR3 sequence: CVSSGVRAGAYEQYF. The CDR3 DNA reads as TGTGTCAGCAGTGGGGTAAGAGCGGGAGCTTACGAGCAGTACTTC.

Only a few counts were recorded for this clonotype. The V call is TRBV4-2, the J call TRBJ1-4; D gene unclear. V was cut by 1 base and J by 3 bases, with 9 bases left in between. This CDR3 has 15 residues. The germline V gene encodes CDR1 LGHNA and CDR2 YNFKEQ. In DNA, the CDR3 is TGTGCCAGCAGCCAAGGTGGAGCGGCTAATGAAAAACTGTTTTTT. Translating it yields CASSQGGAANEKLFF.

DNA of the CDR3: TGCGCCAGCAGCTGGAGCGAGTCCTACGAGCAGTACTTC. This codes for CASSWSESYEQYF. V and J are TRBV5-1 and TRBJ2-7; D remains unclear. Germline CDR1 is SGHRS and CDR2 is YFSETQ. The germline V and J ends were trimmed by 3 bases and 1 base, with 8 bases remaining between them. CDR3 length: 13 residues.

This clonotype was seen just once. The CDR3 here is CSARDTSGRRVRSYEQYF. For the CDR3, the DNA is TGCAGTGCTAGAGATACTAGCGGGAGGCGGGTACGTTCCTACGAGCAGTACTTC. The V call is TRBV20-1, the J call TRBJ2-7; 12 bases fit TRBD2. Germline V gene lookup returns CDR1 DFQATT and CDR2 SNEGSKA (reference sequence). This CDR3 is 18 amino acids long. The trim removed 0 bases at V and 1 base at J, leaving 10 bases unmatched.

The CDR3 DNA reads as TGTGCCAGCTCACCGGAACAGGGGGTCACTGGAAACACCATATATTTT. Protein product: CASSPEQGVTGNTIYF. The genes are TRBV18 and TRBJ1-3, with TRBD1 matching over 8 bases. The germline gives CDR1 KGHSH, CDR2 LQKENI. V dropped 3 bases and J dropped 2; count of bases not matched to a gene: 6. The CDR3 runs to 16 residues.

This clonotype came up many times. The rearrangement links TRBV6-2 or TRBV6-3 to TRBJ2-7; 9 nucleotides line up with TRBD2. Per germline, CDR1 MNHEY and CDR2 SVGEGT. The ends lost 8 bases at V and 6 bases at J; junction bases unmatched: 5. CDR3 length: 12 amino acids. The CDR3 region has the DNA TGTGCCAGCCAAGCGGGAGGCCGCGAGCAGTACTTC. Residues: CASQAGGREQYF.

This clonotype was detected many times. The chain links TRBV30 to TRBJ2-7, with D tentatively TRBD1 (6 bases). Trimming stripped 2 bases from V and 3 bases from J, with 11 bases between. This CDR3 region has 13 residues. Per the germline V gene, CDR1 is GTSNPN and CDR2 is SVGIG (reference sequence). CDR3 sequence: CAWSIPGDYEQYF. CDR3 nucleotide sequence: TGTGCCTGGAGTATCCCAGGGGACTACGAGCAGTACTTC. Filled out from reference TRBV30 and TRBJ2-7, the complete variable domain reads SQTIHQWPATLVQPVGSPLSLECTVEGTSNPNLYWYRQAAGRGLQLLFYSVGIGQISSEVPQNLSASRPQDRQFILSSKKLLLSDSGFYLCAWSIPGDYEQYFGPGTRLTVT.

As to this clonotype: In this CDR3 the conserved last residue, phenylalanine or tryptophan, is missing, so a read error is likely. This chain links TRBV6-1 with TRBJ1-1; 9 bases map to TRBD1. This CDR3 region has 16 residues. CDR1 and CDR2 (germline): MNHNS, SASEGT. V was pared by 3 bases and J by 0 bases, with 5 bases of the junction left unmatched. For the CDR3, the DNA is TGTGCCAGCAGTGATAGGACAGGGGTCATGAACACTGAAGCTTTCCTT. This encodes CASSDRTGVMNTEAFL.

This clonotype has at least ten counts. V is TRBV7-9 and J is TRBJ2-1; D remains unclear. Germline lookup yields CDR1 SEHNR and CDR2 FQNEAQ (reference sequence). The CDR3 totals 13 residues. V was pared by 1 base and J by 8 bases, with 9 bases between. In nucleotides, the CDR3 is TGTGCCAGCAGCTTAGTAGGCAACGATGAGCAGTTCTTC. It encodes CASSLVGNDEQFF.

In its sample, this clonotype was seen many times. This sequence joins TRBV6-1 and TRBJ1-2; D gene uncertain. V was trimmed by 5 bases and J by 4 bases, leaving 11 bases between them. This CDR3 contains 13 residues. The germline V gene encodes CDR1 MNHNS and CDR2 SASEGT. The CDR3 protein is CASSYGLSYGYTF. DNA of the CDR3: TGTGCCAGCAGTTATGGGCTTTCCTATGGCTACACCTTC.

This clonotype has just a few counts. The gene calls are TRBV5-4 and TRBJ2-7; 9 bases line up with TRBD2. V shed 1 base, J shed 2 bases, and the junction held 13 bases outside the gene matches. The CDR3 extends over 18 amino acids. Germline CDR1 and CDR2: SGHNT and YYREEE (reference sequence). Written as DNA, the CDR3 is TGTGCCAGCAGCTTGTCTTTAGGGCGGGAGGGCCCAACCTACGAGCAGTACTTC. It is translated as CASSLSLGREGPTYEQYF. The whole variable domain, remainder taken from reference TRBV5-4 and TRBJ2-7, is ETGVTQSPTHLIKTRGQQVTLRCSSQSGHNTVSWYQQALGQGPQFIFQYYREEENGRGNFPPRFSGLQFPNYSSELNVNALELDDSALYLCASSLSLGREGPTYEQYFGPGTRLTVT.

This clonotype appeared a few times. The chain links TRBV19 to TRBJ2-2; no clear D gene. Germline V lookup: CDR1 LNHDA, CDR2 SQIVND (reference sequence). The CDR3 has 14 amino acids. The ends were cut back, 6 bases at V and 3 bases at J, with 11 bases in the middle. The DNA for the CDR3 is TGTGCCAGTAGAAGACTGGCGTACACCGGGGAGCTGTTTTTT. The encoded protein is CASRRLAYTGELFF.

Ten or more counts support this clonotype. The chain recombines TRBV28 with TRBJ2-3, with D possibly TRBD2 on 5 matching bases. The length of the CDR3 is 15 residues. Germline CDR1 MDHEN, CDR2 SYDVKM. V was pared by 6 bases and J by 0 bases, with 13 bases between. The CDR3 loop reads CASRHVTGSTDTQYF. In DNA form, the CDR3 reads TGTGCCAGCAGACACGTCACGGGGAGCACAGATACGCAGTATTTT.

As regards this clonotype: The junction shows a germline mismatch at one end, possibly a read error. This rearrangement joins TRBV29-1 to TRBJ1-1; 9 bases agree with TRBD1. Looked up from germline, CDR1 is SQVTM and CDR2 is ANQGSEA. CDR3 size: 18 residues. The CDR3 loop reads CSVEDRRGTGKGGTEAFF. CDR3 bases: TGCAGCGTTGAAGATCGCCGCGGGACAGGGAAGGGGGGAACTGAGGCTTTCTTT.

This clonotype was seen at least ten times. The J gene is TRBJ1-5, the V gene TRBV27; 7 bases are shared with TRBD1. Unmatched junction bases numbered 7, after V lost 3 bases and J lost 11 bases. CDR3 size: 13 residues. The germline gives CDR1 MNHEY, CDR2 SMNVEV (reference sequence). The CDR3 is CASSFSPTGAQHF. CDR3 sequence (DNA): TGTGCCAGCAGTTTCTCCCCAACAGGGGCCCAGCATTTT.

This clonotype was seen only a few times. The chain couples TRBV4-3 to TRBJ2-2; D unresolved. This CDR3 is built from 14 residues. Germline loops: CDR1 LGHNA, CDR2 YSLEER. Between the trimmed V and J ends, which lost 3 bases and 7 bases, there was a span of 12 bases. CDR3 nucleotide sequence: TGCGCCAGCAGCCAGGACCGGGCCCGCGGGGAGCTGTTTTTT. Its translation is CASSQDRARGELFF.

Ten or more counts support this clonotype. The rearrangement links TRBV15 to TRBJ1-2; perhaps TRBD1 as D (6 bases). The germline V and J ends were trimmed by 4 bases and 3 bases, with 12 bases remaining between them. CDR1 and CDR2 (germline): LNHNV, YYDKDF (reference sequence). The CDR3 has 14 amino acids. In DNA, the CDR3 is TGTGCCACCAGCAAGGGGGGTGAACACTATGGCTACACCTTC. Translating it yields CATSKGGEHYGYTF.

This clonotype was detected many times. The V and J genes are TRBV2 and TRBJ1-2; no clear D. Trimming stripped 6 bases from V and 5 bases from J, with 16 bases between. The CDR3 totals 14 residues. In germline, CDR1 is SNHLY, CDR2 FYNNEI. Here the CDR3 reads CASSHDTSRYGYTF. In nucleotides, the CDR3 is TGTGCCAGCAGCCACGACACCTCTAGGTATGGCTACACCTTC.

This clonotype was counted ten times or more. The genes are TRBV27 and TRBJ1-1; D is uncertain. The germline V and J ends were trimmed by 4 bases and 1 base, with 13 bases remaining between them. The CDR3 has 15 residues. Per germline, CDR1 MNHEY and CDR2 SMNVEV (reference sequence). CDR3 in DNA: TGTGCCAGCAGTTCCCCCGGTAGGGCGAACACTGAAGCTTTCTTT. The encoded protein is CASSSPGRANTEAFF.

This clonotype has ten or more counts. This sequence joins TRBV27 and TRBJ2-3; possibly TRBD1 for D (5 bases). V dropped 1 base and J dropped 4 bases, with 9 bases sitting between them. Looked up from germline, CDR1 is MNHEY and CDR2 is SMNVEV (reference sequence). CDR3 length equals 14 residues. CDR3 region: CASSLLQGADTQYF. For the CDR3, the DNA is TGTGCCAGCAGTTTATTGCAGGGCGCAGATACGCAGTATTTT.

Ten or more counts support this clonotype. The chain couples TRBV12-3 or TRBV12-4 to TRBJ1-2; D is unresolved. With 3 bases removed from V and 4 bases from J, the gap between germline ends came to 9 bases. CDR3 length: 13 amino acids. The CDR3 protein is CASSLESSYGYTF. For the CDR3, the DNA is TGTGCCAGCAGTTTGGAGAGCAGCTATGGCTACACCTTC.

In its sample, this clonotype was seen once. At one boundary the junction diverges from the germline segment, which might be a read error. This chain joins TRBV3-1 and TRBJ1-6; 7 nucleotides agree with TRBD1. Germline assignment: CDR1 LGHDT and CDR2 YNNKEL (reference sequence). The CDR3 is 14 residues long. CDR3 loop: CPSSPRQGGSPLHF. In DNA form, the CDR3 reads TGTCCCAGCAGCCCTCGACAGGGAGGATCACCCCTCCACTTT.

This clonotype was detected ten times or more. The CDR3 region is CASSLQGEETQYF. CDR3 in DNA: TGTGCCAGCAGTCTACAGGGGGAAGAGACCCAGTACTTC. The rearrangement uses TRBV12-3 or TRBV12-4 and TRBJ2-5, with 8 bases that match TRBD1. CDR3 size: 13 residues. V was pared by 5 bases and J by 3 bases, with 2 bases of the junction left unmatched.

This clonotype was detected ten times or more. Here the CDR3 DNA reads TGTGCCAGCAGTCCAATCCGGCAGGGGGCATTGGATACGCAGTATTTT. Its translation: CASSPIRQGALDTQYF. J is TRBJ2-3 and V is TRBV6-1; 8 bases agree with TRBD1. Germline loops: CDR1 MNHNS, CDR2 SASEGT. The V segment lost 5 bases and the J segment 6 bases; nucleotides outside the gene matches: 13. There are 16 residues in the CDR3.

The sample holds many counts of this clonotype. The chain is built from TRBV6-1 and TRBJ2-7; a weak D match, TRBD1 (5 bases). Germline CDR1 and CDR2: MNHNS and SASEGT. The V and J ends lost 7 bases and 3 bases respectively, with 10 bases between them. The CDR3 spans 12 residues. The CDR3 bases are TGTGCCAGCACCCCGGACATCTACGAGCAGTACTTC. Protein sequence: CASTPDIYEQYF.

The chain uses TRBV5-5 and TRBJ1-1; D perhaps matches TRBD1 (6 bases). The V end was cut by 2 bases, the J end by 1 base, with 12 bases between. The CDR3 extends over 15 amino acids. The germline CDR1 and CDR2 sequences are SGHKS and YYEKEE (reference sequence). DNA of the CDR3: TGTGCCAGCAGCTTAATGGCAGGGGAGAACACTGAAGCTTTCTTT. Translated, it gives CASSLMAGENTEAFF. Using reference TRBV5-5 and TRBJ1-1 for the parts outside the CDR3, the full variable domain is DAGVTQSPTHLIKTRGQQVTLRCSPISGHKSVSWYQQVLGQGPQFIFQYYEKEERGRGNFPDRFSARQFPNYSSELNVNALLLGDSALYLCASSLMAGENTEAFFGQGTRLTVV.

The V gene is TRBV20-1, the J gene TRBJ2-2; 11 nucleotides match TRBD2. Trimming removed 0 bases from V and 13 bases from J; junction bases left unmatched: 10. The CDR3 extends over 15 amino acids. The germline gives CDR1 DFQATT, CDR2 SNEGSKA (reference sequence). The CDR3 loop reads CSARDFPLAGGVLFF. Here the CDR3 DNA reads TGCAGTGCTAGAGACTTTCCGCTAGCGGGAGGTGTGCTGTTTTTT.

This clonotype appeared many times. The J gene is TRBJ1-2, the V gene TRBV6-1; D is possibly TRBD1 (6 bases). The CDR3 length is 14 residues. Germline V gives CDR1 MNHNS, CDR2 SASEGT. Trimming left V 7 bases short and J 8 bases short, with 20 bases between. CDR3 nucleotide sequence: TGTGCCAGCATTACAACAGGGTTGGTTGGCGGCTACACCTTC. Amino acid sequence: CASITTGLVGGYTF.